The 6 T cell receptor beta chains below were found in one sample sequenced in a study of a mutant IDH1 vaccine in newly diagnosed glioma. Repertoires were generated with immunoSEQ multiplex PCR, while TCRdb's copy carries only in-frame clones and drops some. The sample holds 45,000 to 70,000 clones, roughly four fifths seen once. Time point indicated: week 5, during vaccination. One vaccine dose held 300 ug of mutant IDH1 20-mer peptide and came with topical imiquimod. These receptors have no identified antigens. Source: PBMCs, taken from a glioma patient whose treatment included an IDH1 peptide vaccine. These receptors came from a man in his thirties or forties with glioma.

The V and J genes are TRBV6-5 and TRBJ1-1; TRBD1 might be the D (5 bases). Trimming removed 2 bases at V and 5 bases at J, with 9 bases between. This CDR3 spans 13 amino acids. The V gene's germline CDR1 is MNHEY and CDR2 SVGAGI. Written as DNA, the CDR3 is TGTGCCAGCAGTTACGAGGGACGGACTGAAGCTTTCTTT. This translates into CASSYEGRTEAFF.

The table lists this clone with a few counts. This rearrangement joins TRBV11-2 to TRBJ1-1; the D is unclear. V lost 3 bases and J lost 7, with 15 bases in between. The CDR3 has 14 amino acids. Germline V gene data show CDR1 as SGHAT and CDR2 as FQNNGV. CDR3 sequence (DNA): TGTGCCAGCAGCTTTCCCGATCGGGGATTTGAAGCTTTCTTT. Amino acids: CASSFPDRGFEAFF. Together with reference TRBV11-2 and TRBJ1-1, the CDR3 gives the full variable domain: EAGVAQSPRYKIIEKRQSVAFWCNPISGHATLYWYQQILGQGPKLLIQFQNNGVVDDSQLPKDRFSAERLKGVDSTLKIQPAKLEDSAVYLCASSFPDRGFEAFFGQGTRLTVV.

This chain links TRBV5-6 with TRBJ1-2, with a possible D match to TRBD1 (6 bases). Trimming pared 2 bases from V and 7 bases from J, leaving 12 bases between. This CDR3 is built from 13 residues. Germline CDR1 and CDR2: SGHDT and YYEEEE. Written as DNA, the CDR3 is TGTGCCAGCAGCTTATGGGGGCTGGGTGGCTACACCTTC. It encodes CASSLWGLGGYTF.

The V call is TRBV27, the J call TRBJ1-6; D unresolved. CDR1 is MNHEY, CDR2 SMNVEV, per germline (reference sequence). The V gene lost 1 base and the J gene lost 5 bases, with 15 bases spanning the gap. The CDR3 contains 17 residues. The CDR3 bases are TGTGCCAGCAGTTTATTGAATCGGGCCGTCAATAATTCACCCCTCCACTTT. It yields the protein CASSLLNRAVNNSPLHF.

This sequence joins TRBV11-2 and TRBJ2-3; 7 positions match TRBD1. The germline V gene encodes CDR1 SGHAT and CDR2 FQNNGV. After removal of 8 bases from V and 1 base from J, the junction contained 12 bases not matched to a gene. This CDR3 region has 16 residues. CDR3 sequence reads: CASAHSWDSGTDTQYF. The CDR3 nucleotides read TGTGCCAGCGCTCATAGCTGGGACAGCGGCACAGATACGCAGTATTTT.

The chain employs TRBV5-4 and TRBJ2-5; TRBD1 is a possible D gene (5 bases). Germline lookup yields CDR1 SGHNT and CDR2 YYREEE (reference sequence). The CDR3 extends over 16 amino acids. Trimming stripped 0 bases from V and 2 bases from J, with 14 bases between. CDR3 sequence: CASSLAHKGAQETQYF. DNA of the CDR3: TGTGCCAGCAGCTTGGCCCATAAAGGGGCACAAGAGACCCAGTACTTC.